This TCR beta chain was found in a study of blood T cell repertoires in COVID-19 (dated by TCRdb to the early 2020s). Study-level background: The collaborator samples originated in the United States, Italy and Spain and spanned the acute and convalescent phases of COVID-19. The prospective study material was composed of cDNA or gDNA derived from T cells, B-cell-depleted T cells, or PBMCs. Deeply sampled blood TCRbeta repertoires from subjects exposed to, actively infected with, or recovered from COVID-19 were included in the dataset. A freely available public database, intended as a resource for researchers studying the immune response to SARS-CoV-2, is where the repertoires were released. Samples came from the ongoing ImmuneRACE study (first 160 participants) plus 1,254 subjects from 6 global collaborators. Sample metadata almost always included a de-identified subject ID, COVID-19 status, age in years and sex. Where HLA class I and class II types were available, the types were taken from metadata supplied by the sample provider, not from assay-based typing. Paper-wide results and their limitations: The quantity of clinical and demographic metadata differed by source and by participant and was supplied without curation.

The germline V gene yields MNHEY for CDR1 and SVGAGI for CDR2. V and J are trimmed by 6 bases and 2 bases, and the gene matches miss 3 bases of the junction. From the cysteine up to the phenylalanine, the CDR3 has a length of 13 residues. The DNA shown is the 39-base CDR3, in frame from base 1. The collaborating institutions used their own protocols to collect whole blood in K2EDTA tubes. For TCRbeta analysis, collaborator samples were shipped as frozen whole blood, as isolated PBMCs, or as DNA extracted from either sample type. The immunoSEQ Assay, a bias-controlled multiplex PCR, was used to amplify TCRbeta CDR3 regions from genomic DNA. On the authors' methods: Within the assay, amplification of reference gene primers was used to estimate how many nucleated cells each sample contained. Sequence reads were collapsed and filtered to measure the absolute abundance of every unique TCRbeta CDR3 rearrangement. For each sample, productive Simpson clonality was calculated as the square root of Simpson's diversity index over productive rearrangements. The immuneACCESS repertoire file appears here via TCRdb, limited to in-frame rearrangements. These files lack a portion of the clones; in checked studies, under half of the deficit traces to unresolved V genes, and the cause of the others is not known. The V and J calls and clone size were taken over from that table, and D and trimming were inferred from the DNA. Present in this sample are a few hundred thousand clones, approximately 85% of which were seen just once. In total, the top ten clones hold roughly 7.8% of the sample.

Comment on this clone: What antigen it recognizes has not been identified. Nothing much larger sits one base from this clone, and base qualities are not available.

The receptor was isolated from a human donor in a cohort sampled during active COVID-19. The receptor chain draws on TRBV6-5 and TRBJ1-2, with 7 bases in between that match TRBD1. Sequencing input: peripheral blood. The base sequence is TGTGCCAGCAGGAAGGGACAGAACTATGGCTACACCTTC. It translates as CASRKGQNYGYTF.